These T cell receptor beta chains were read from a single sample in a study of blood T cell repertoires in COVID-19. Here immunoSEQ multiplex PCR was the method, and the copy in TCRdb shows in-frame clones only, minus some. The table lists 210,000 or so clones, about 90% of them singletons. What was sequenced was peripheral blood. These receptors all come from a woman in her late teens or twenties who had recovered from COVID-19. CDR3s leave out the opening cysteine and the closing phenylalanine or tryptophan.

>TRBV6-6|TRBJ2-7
ASSPTWGGSYEQY
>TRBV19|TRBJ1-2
ASSRSDMRTVPNYGYT
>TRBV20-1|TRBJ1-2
SARLEGYT
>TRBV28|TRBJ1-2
ASSRVGRNYGYT
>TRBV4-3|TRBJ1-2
ASSPLGTPYYGYT
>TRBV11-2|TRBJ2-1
ASSTPALSYNEQF
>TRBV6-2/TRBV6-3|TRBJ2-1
ASSFGTTRTSSYNEQF
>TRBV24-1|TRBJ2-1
ATSDASGWSSYNEQF
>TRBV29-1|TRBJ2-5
SVRDFRETQY
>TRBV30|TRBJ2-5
AWMGDGRGGLETQY
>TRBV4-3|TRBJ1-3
ASSQDRHSSGNTIY
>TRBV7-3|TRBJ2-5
ASSLSAGAFETQY
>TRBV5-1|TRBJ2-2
ASRGTSGSSGGELF
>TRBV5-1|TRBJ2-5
ASRNGRAGGEEETQY
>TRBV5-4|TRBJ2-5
ASRYQGAILGPETQY
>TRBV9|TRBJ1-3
ASSETRYSGNTIY
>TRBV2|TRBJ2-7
ASRTHSGSYEQY
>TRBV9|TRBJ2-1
ASSVVGLAGHNEQF
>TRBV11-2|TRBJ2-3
ASSLVGQKLSTDTQY
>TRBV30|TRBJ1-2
AWSAGGGYT
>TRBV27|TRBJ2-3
ASSLLGVKVSDTQY
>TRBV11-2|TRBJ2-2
ASSLRTPTSISGELF
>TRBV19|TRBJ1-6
ASSRPGANSPLH
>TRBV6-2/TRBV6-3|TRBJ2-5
ASSYDITSVQETQY
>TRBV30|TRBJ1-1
AWSVQPGRGDTEAF
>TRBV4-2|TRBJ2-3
ASSQVAGRADTQY
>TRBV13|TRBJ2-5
ASSLGADQETQY
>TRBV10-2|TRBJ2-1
ASSESSRTTGQF
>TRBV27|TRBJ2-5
ASSPNTGETQY
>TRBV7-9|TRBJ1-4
ASSLVDGNEKLF
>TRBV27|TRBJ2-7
ASSPAGTSYYEQY
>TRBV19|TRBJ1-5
ASVGLPGFNQPQH
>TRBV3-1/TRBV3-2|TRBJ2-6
ASSHRTAGANVLT
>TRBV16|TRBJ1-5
ASSQSSSNNQPQH
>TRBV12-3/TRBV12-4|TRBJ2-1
ASRTGTSGPF
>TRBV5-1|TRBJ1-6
ASSSAYRVGNSPLH
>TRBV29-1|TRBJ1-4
SVEVAGLDEKLF
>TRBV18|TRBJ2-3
ASSPPTGPDTQY
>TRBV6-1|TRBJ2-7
ASSEGSGATYEQY
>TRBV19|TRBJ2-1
ASSIRAAIAGVNEQF
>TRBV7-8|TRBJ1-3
ASSLQGAGNTIY
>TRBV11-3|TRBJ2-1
ASSGQGTDNEQF